This T cell receptor beta chain was found in a study of CD8 T cells in Susac syndrome. Roughly 0.5 to 1 ug RNA was reverse transcribed with random hexamers. Multiplex PCR with immunoSEQ amplified the TCR beta CDR3 across 54 Vbeta and 13 Jbeta. TCRdb used MiXCR to reprocess the immunoSEQ multiplex PCR reads, holding one entry per CDR3 protein. The sample holds about 200,000 distinct CDR3 sequences, roughly 92% seen once. Sequencing of TCR beta covered CD8+ and CD4+ T cells obtained from blood. Negative isolation yielded CD8+ and CD4+ T cells; FACS enriched TEMRA cells. What was sequenced was CD4+ T cells from PBMCs. The source is a human donor in good health.

The chain's CDR3 is CASSINWGETQYF. The CDR3 DNA follows: TGTGCCAGTAGTATTAACTGGGGCGAGACCCAGTACTTC. The chain uses TRBV19 and TRBJ2-5, with a weak D call TRBD1 (5 bases). The CDR3 has 13 amino acids. Germline assignment: CDR1 LNHDA and CDR2 SQIVND (reference sequence). The V end was cut by 3 bases, the J end by 5 bases, with 10 bases between.